These 2 T cell receptor beta chains originate from one sample sequenced in a study of blood T cell repertoires in COVID-19. Clones were read by immunoSEQ multiplex PCR, and TCRdb kept only the in-frame ones, dropping some. The sample shows 250,000 to 350,000 clones, about 85% of them seen only once. The sample consisted of peripheral blood. Receptors originate from a man aged 18 to 30 with active or convalescent COVID-19.

This chain links TRBV13 with TRBJ2-2, with a possible D match to TRBD2 (5 bases). The germline V gene has CDR1 PRHDT and CDR2 FYEKMQ (reference sequence). The CDR3 sequence is 16 residues long. Trimming removed 6 bases from V and 4 bases from J, with 18 bases in between. CDR3 protein: CASSGTRGGFTGELFF. The CDR3 DNA reads TGTGCCAGCAGTGGAACAAGAGGAGGTTTCACCGGGGAGCTGTTTTTT.

This chain joins TRBV5-1 and TRBJ1-1; a possible D gene is TRBD1 (6 bases). V dropped 6 bases and J dropped 5 bases, with 14 bases sitting between them. This CDR3 has 13 amino acids. Germline V gene sequence: CDR1 SGHRS, CDR2 YFSETQ. CDR3 protein: CASTSGARTEAFF. The CDR3 nucleotides are TGCGCCAGCACCTCAGGGGCGCGGACTGAAGCTTTCTTT.